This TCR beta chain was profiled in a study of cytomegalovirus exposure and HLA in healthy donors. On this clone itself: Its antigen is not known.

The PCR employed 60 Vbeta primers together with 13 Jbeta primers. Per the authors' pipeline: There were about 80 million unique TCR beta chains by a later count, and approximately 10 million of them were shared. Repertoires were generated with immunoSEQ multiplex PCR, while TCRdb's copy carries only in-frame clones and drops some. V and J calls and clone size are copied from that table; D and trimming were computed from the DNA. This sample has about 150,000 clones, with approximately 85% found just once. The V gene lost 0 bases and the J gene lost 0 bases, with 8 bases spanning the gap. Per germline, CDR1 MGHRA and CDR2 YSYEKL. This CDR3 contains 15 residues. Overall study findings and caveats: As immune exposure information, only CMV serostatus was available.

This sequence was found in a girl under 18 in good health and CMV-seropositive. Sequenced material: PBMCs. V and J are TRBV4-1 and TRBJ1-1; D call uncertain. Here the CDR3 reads CASSQERLLNTEAFF. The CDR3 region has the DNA TGCGCCAGCAGCCAAGAGAGACTCTTGAACACTGAAGCTTTCTTT.